Included here is one T cell receptor (beta chain) sequence, with context. This clone came up a few times. Its antigen is not yet known. There are no base qualities to consult, and no much larger clone falls within one base. The data were obtained in a study of graft-versus-host responses after intestinal transplantation (TCRdb year 2021). Turning to the overall study: The transplants that recipients got were multivisceral, liver-intestinal, or isolated intestinal. Graft-versus-host and host-versus-graft alloreactive T cell clones were tracked in the graft, circulation and bone marrow after intestinal transplantation using bulk TCR-beta CDR3 sequencing. The cohort enrolled around 25 intestinal transplant recipients including one retransplant, and 3 patients lacking pretransplant specimens were excluded. Alloreactive clones were identified by sequencing pre-transplant mixed lymphocyte reaction products and comparing them with unstimulated pre-transplant donor and recipient T cells. A peak of at least 4% donor T cells among recipient peripheral blood mononuclear cells was the definition used for donor T cell macrochimerism. Rather than going through the commercial service, samples from a few later patients were sequenced in-house on an Illumina MiSeq and processed with MiXCR. All recipients received anti-thymocyte globulin induction followed by maintenance tacrolimus and steroids for 3 to 4 years.

According to the study, the label for this sample's time point signals: cells obtained before transplantation from donor or recipient. CD3+CD4+ and CD3+CD8+ populations were FACS-sorted from unstimulated pre-transplant donor and recipient cells taken from spleen or lymph nodes. Receptor amplification or capture employed the immunoSEQ multiplex PCR assay. For most patients, genomic DNA was isolated with the Qiagen DNeasy Blood and Tissue Kit and sent frozen to Adaptive Biotechnologies for TCR sequencing. High-throughput TCR-beta CDR3 sequencing of genomic DNA from most patients was performed by Adaptive Biotechnologies. The paper's data handling went like this. Adaptive's ImmunoSEQ software supplied the TCR sequencing data for under 20 patients, while MiXCR and VDJtools were used to process three other patients. CD4 versus CD8 sorting errors were corrected by removing sequences found in both subsets at a frequency ratio below 5:1. CDR3 nucleotide sequences shared between donor and recipient were removed because their origin could not be assigned. At least 2-fold expansion over unstimulated cells and a minimum CFSE-low frequency of 0.002% (template counts) or 0.001% (read counts) were required for clones to be classified as alloreactive. Clones were considered mappable if detected in sequenced pre-transplant spleen, lymph node, or MLR CFSE-low populations of the donor or recipient. The cumulative frequency of alloreactive clones was calculated as a percentage of all sequences, weighted by copy number. Sourced from immuneACCESS, this table was stored by TCRdb with only in-frame sequences that have V and J called. A share of the clones is absent; for the studies checked, an unresolved V gene accounts for under half, and the remainder has no known explanation. From that table come the V and J calls and clone size; the DNA was used to work out D and trimming. For this sample there are some 64,000 clones; 90% to 95% appear just once. The ten largest clones take up roughly 1.5% of the sample.

Including cysteine and phenylalanine, the CDR3 has 15 amino acids. Just CDR3 DNA is preserved here, 45 bases in frame from base 1. The CDR1 and CDR2 encoded by the germline V gene are SGHRS and YFSETQ. The junction shows trimming of 4 bases on V and 4 bases on J, and the gene matches do not reach 7 bases of it. Results and caveats for the whole study, not just this receptor: Early after transplant, peak levels of circulating GvH clones were associated with declines in HvG clones. In the allografts of patients with donor T cell macrochimerism, GvH to HvG T cell clonal ratios were high. GvH clones were found in recipient bone marrow, and some of the GvH clones appeared earlier in ileal mucosa or blood, which is consistent with an intestinal mucosal origin. Conclusions were limited by the relatively low number and heterogeneity of intestinal transplant patients.

The sequencing here drew on unstimulated CD8+ T cells sorted from spleen or lymph node cells, taken before transplant. This receptor chain uses TRBV5-1 and TRBJ2-2; 7 of the junction bases match TRBD2. This TCR was recovered from a human donor who was the organ donor for an intestinal transplant. For the CDR3, the sequence is CASSRRTRGTGELFF. Read as DNA, the sequence is TGCGCCAGCAGCCGCAGGACTAGAGGCACCGGGGAGCTGTTTTTT.